Below are 31 T cell receptor beta chains sequenced from a single sample in a study of T cells in Graves' hyperthyroidism and ophthalmopathy. Amplification yielded TCR beta CDR3 regions, with RNA transcripts as the source. With the HTBI primer set, the TCR CDR3 went through a first round of RT-PCR. MiXCR, run by TCRdb on the multiplex PCR reads, gives a single entry per CDR3 protein. This sample yields about 210,000 distinct CDR3 sequences, of which about 15% are seen a single time; 50% belongs to the top ten. The sequenced sample consisted of blood. Source of these receptors: a man over 45 with Graves' hyperthyroidism.

This clonotype was picked up many times. The CDR3 spells CARARQYGYTF. CDR3 nucleotides: TGTGCCCGGGCCCGCCAATATGGCTACACCTTC. This chain uses TRBV30 with TRBJ1-2, with D hard to call. The CDR3 is 11 amino acids. V lost 8 bases and J lost 5, with 12 bases in between. Germline lookup yields CDR1 GTSNPN and CDR2 SVGIG (reference sequence).

This clonotype was observed many times. The V and J genes are TRBV11-3 and TRBJ2-3, with D perhaps matching TRBD1 or TRBD2 (6 bases each). From germline, CDR1 is SGHNT and CDR2 YENEEA. CDR3 length: 14 amino acids. Trimming shortened V by 2 bases and J by 8 bases, and 14 bases separated the two germline ends. The CDR3, as DNA: TGTGCCAGCAGCTTAAGGGCGGAGGGGGTTACGCAGTATTTT. Translating gives CASSLRAEGVTQYF.

This chain's CDR3 is CASSEMEGRQPQHF. CDR3 in DNA: TGTGCCAGCAGTGAGATGGAGGGCCGGCAGCCCCAGCATTTT. The chain recombines TRBV6-1 with TRBJ1-5; no definite D call. The CDR3 is 14 amino acids. V lost 3 bases and J 7 bases, leaving 13 bases between the germline ends. Germline V gives CDR1 MNHNS, CDR2 SASEGT.

This clonotype was counted many times. The genes are TRBV28 and TRBJ1-2, with D uncertain. This CDR3 spans 13 amino acids. Looked up from germline, CDR1 is MDHEN and CDR2 is SYDVKM. The germline V and J ends were trimmed by 6 bases and 4 bases, with 12 bases remaining between them. In DNA, the CDR3 is TGTGCCAGCAGGAAGCCCACAGCCTATGGCTACACCTTC. It translates to CASRKPTAYGYTF.

The rearrangement uses TRBV3-1 and TRBJ2-7; D ambiguous. CDR1 and CDR2 from the germline V gene are LGHDT and YNNKEL (reference sequence). CDR3 length: 17 residues. V was pared by 2 bases and J by 4 bases, with 21 bases between. CDR3 amino acids: CASSQLGRSSSSYEQYF. The CDR3 DNA sequence: TGTGCCAGCAGCCAACTGGGCCGATCATCCTCATCTTACGAGCAGTACTTC.

This clonotype has just a few counts. This rearrangement joins TRBV7-9 to TRBJ1-2; possibly TRBD1 for D (6 bases). The CDR3 totals 16 residues. The germline V gene encodes CDR1 SEHNR and CDR2 FQNEAQ (reference sequence). V lost 6 bases and J 4 bases, leaving 21 bases between the germline ends. The CDR3 DNA follows: TGTGCCAGCAGTTCGGACCCGGGACAAGGACCCTATGGCTACACCTTC. It is translated as CASSSDPGQGPYGYTF.

In its sample, this clonotype was seen many times. This chain joins TRBV18 and TRBJ2-7; no clear D gene. Trimming left V 1 base short and J 6 bases short, with 13 bases between. The CDR3 is made up of 14 amino acids. Per the germline V gene, CDR1 is KGHSH and CDR2 is LQKENI. The CDR3 DNA reads as TGTGCCAGCTCACCACAATCTACCGCCAGCGAGCAGTACTTC. This translates into CASSPQSTASEQYF.

This clonotype was detected many times. V usage is TRBV7-6 and J usage is TRBJ2-5, with 7 bases aligning to TRBD2. CDR1 and CDR2 from the germline V gene are SGHVS and FNYEAQ. The CDR3 runs 16 residues. The V and J ends lost 3 bases and 5 bases, in that order; junction bases with no gene match: 12. This CDR3 is CASSFPSGGPRETQYF. The CDR3 region has the DNA TGTGCCAGCAGCTTTCCTAGCGGCGGGCCGAGGGAGACCCAGTACTTC.

The chain carries TRBV7-2 and TRBJ1-1; no clear D gene. Trimming removed 4 bases at V and 2 bases at J, with 11 bases between. The CDR3 sequence is 14 residues long. Germline V gene data show CDR1 as SGHTA and CDR2 as FQGNSA. CDR3 loop: CASSSGIANTEAFF. CDR3 nucleotide sequence: TGTGCCAGCAGCTCCGGGATAGCAAACACTGAAGCTTTCTTT. Looking up the rest from reference TRBV7-2 and TRBJ1-1 gives the full variable domain: GAGVSQSPSNKVTEKGKDVELRCDPISGHTALYWYRQSLGQGLEFLIYFQGNSAPDKSGLPSDRFSAERTGGSVSTLTIQRTQQEDSAVYLCASSSGIANTEAFFGQGTRLTVV.

The chain joins TRBV3-1 to TRBJ1-5; D perhaps matches TRBD1 (5 bases). The length of the CDR3 is 15 residues. V lost 5 bases and J 3 bases, leaving 14 bases between the germline ends. Germline-derived CDR1 and CDR2 are LGHDT and YNNKEL (reference sequence). The CDR3 protein is CASSSRDSINQPQHF. The CDR3 DNA follows: TGTGCCAGCAGCTCCCGGGACTCTATCAATCAGCCCCAGCATTTT.

J is TRBJ2-1 and V is TRBV11-1; 11 nucleotides align to TRBD2. The CDR3 totals 16 residues. V gave up 6 bases and J gave up 7 bases; unmatched junction bases: 11. The germline gives CDR1 SGHAT, CDR2 FQDESV (reference sequence). As DNA, the CDR3 is TGTGCCAGCAGACCACTAGCGGGAGATCAAGCTAATGAGCAGTTCTTC. Encoded protein: CASRPLAGDQANEQFF.

Many counts were recorded for this clonotype. The chain has TRBV3-1 and TRBJ2-3, with D uncertain. The CDR3 totals 13 residues. Trimming removed 0 bases at V and 0 bases at J, with 1 base between. CDR1 is LGHDT and CDR2 is YNNKEL in the germline V gene (reference sequence). CDR3: CASSQESTDTQYF. CDR3 DNA sequence: TGTGCCAGCAGCCAAGAGAGCACAGATACGCAGTATTTT.

This clonotype was picked up many times. This chain joins TRBV28 and TRBJ2-7; 7 positions match TRBD2. This CDR3 is 11 amino acids long. Looked up from germline, CDR1 is MDHEN and CDR2 is SYDVKM. J lost 7 bases, V lost 8 bases, and 5 bases had no gene match. This CDR3 reads CASPSGGEQYF. The CDR3 DNA sequence: TGTGCCAGCCCCTCGGGGGGAGAGCAGTACTTC. The full variable domain, in which reference TRBV28 and TRBJ2-7 provide the parts outside the CDR3, is DVKVTQSSRYLVKRTGEKVFLECVQDMDHENMFWYRQDPGLGLRLIYFSYDVKMKEKGDIPEGYSVSREKKERFSLILESASTNQTSMYLCASPSGGEQYFGPGTRLTVT.

The gene calls are TRBV30 and TRBJ2-1; D is tentatively TRBD1 or TRBD2 (7 bases each). The length of the CDR3 is 14 residues. Deletions cut 6 bases from V and 3 bases from J, with 15 bases between. The germline CDR1 and CDR2 sequences are GTSNPN and SVGIG (reference sequence). The CDR3 DNA sequence: TGTGCCTGTAGGCCAGGGGGGGTCTACAATGAGCAGTTCTTC. Translated: CACRPGGVYNEQFF.

To note about this clonotype: A read error may account for a junction end that differs from germline. The J gene is TRBJ2-7, the V gene TRBV7-9; D is unresolved. Germline values: CDR1 SEHNR, CDR2 FQNEAQ (reference sequence). The CDR3 has 13 residues. The CDR3 loop reads CASILAVSYEQYF. In DNA form, the CDR3 reads TGTGCCAGCATCTTAGCAGTCTCCTACGAGCAGTACTTC. The whole variable domain, filled in from reference TRBV7-9 and TRBJ2-7, reads DTGVSQNPRHKITKRGQNVTFRCDPISEHNRLYWYRQTLGQGPEFLTYFQNEAQLEKSRLLSDRFSAERPKGSFSTLEIQRTEQGDSAMYLCASILAVSYEQYFGPGTRLTVT.

Many counts were recorded for this clonotype. The gene calls are TRBV28 and TRBJ2-7, with D possibly TRBD2 on 5 matching bases. The V and J ends lost 8 bases and 3 bases respectively, with 14 bases between them. Germline values: CDR1 MDHEN, CDR2 SYDVKM. This CDR3 has 13 amino acids. The CDR3 reads CASAISGYYEQYF. DNA for the CDR3: TGTGCCAGCGCAATCAGCGGATACTACGAGCAGTACTTC.

This clonotype was counted between two and nine times. The chain recombines TRBV5-1 with TRBJ2-3, with a possible D match to TRBD2 (5 bases). Deletions cut 0 bases from V and 4 bases from J, with 12 bases between. This CDR3 is built from 15 residues. Germline loops: CDR1 SGHRS, CDR2 YFSETQ. The CDR3 coding sequence is TGCGCCAGCAGCTTGGGGATGGGAGAGGCAGATACGCAGTATTTT. This translates into CASSLGMGEADTQYF.

This clonotype has a count of ten or more. The rearrangement joins TRBV5-1 to TRBJ2-7, with D perhaps assigned TRBD1 or TRBD2 (5 bases each). The CDR3 is 17 residues long. Trimming cost V 2 bases and J 3 bases, with 21 bases left between them. Per germline, CDR1 SGHRS and CDR2 YFSETQ. This chain's CDR3 is CASSLVPRGIDYYEQYF. The CDR3 DNA reads TGCGCCAGCAGCTTAGTCCCGAGGGGTATCGACTACTACGAGCAGTACTTC.

This clonotype has just a few counts. CDR3 coding DNA: TGTGCCATCAGAGTCAGGGGGAACACCGGGGAGCTGTTTTTT. It codes for CAIRVRGNTGELFF. The V and J genes are TRBV10-3 and TRBJ2-2, with D possibly being TRBD1 (6 bases). CDR3 length equals 14 residues. Per the germline V gene, CDR1 is ENHRY and CDR2 is SYGVKD. V was clipped by 6 bases and J by 1 base, with 9 bases between them.

This clonotype was recorded at least ten times. The chain has TRBV11-2 and TRBJ2-5; D unclear. The germline gives CDR1 SGHAT, CDR2 FQNNGV. The V gene lost 1 base and the J gene lost 5 bases, with 14 bases spanning the gap. This CDR3 is built from 15 residues. In DNA, the CDR3 is TGTGCCAGCAGCTTAGGTCCCACTCGTTTGGAGACCCAGTACTTC. Protein product: CASSLGPTRLETQYF.

This clonotype was detected ten times or more. The gene calls are TRBV28 and TRBJ2-5, with D unclear. Trimming cost V 6 bases and J 1 base, with 12 bases left between them. CDR3 length: 14 amino acids. Germline CDR1 MDHEN, CDR2 SYDVKM. The CDR3 reads CASSSPWGQETQYF. DNA of the CDR3: TGTGCCAGCAGCAGCCCTTGGGGCCAAGAGACCCAGTACTTC.

This clonotype showed up many times. This sequence joins TRBV7-2 and TRBJ2-1; possible D gene TRBD2, 6 bases. Germline lookup yields CDR1 SGHTA and CDR2 FQGNSA. The CDR3 totals 16 residues. Trimming took off 5 bases at V and 6 bases at J, with 20 bases between the two ends. CDR3 nucleotide sequence: TGTGCCAGCAGCCTATTTACGGGAGTACAACCCAATGAGCAGTTCTTC. Protein sequence: CASSLFTGVQPNEQFF.

The V call is TRBV11-2, the J call TRBJ2-1, with TRBD1 matching 9 bases. J lost 4 bases, V lost 3 bases, and 7 bases had no gene match. The CDR3 has 16 amino acids. Germline lookup yields CDR1 SGHAT and CDR2 FQNNGV. The CDR3, as DNA: TGTGCCAGCAGCTTTACTCCGGGACAGGGATACAATGAGCAGTTCTTC. Its translation: CASSFTPGQGYNEQFF.

The sample holds many counts of this clonotype. The chain combines TRBV7-9 with TRBJ2-7, with D perhaps matching TRBD1 or TRBD2 (5 bases each). The germline V gene encodes CDR1 SEHNR and CDR2 FQNEAQ (reference sequence). The CDR3 has 15 amino acids. V was pared by 1 base and J by 1 base, with 11 bases between. The CDR3 is CASSLVRGPSYEQYF. Written as DNA, the CDR3 is TGTGCCAGCAGCTTAGTACGGGGACCTTCCTACGAGCAGTACTTC.

With regard to this clonotype: It may be a read error: a sequence one base away is much more abundant. This sequence joins TRBV9 and TRBJ1-2, with D hard to call. Germline CDR1 reads SGDLS; CDR2 reads YYNGEE. This CDR3 spans 12 amino acids. CDR3 bases: TGTACCAGCAGCGCGGAGGATTATGGCTACACCTTC. Protein sequence: CTSSAEDYGYTF.

This sequence joins TRBV12-3 or TRBV12-4 and TRBJ2-2; tentatively, D is TRBD1 (6 bases). This CDR3 region has 13 residues. V lost 6 bases, J lost 5 bases, and 10 bases lay in between. Written as DNA, the CDR3 is TGTGCCAGCAGGCGCGACAGGACCGGGGAGCTGTTTTTT. As protein: CASRRDRTGELFF.

This clonotype showed up many times. The chain is built from TRBV27 and TRBJ2-1; 8 bases are a match to TRBD1. J lost 3 bases, V lost 8 bases, and 9 bases had no gene match. The CDR3 contains 15 residues. Germline CDR1 and CDR2: MNHEY and SMNVEV (reference sequence). The CDR3 sequence is CASRFRDRNYNEQFF. Written as DNA, the CDR3 is TGTGCCAGCCGATTCCGGGACAGGAACTACAATGAGCAGTTCTTC.

This clonotype was recorded at least ten times. The V and J genes are TRBV11-2 and TRBJ2-7; 7 bases line up with TRBD1. The V and J ends lost 6 bases and 4 bases, in that order; junction bases with no gene match: 9. The germline V gene encodes CDR1 SGHAT and CDR2 FQNNGV. The CDR3 is 14 amino acids. The CDR3 nucleotides are TGTGCCAGCAGTCCCCGGACAGGTTTTTACGAGCAGTACTTC. Its translation is CASSPRTGFYEQYF.

In its sample, this clonotype was seen many times. The chain uses TRBV11-2 and TRBJ2-7; no reliable D call. The CDR3 is made up of 14 amino acids. V was clipped by 5 bases and J by 4 bases, with 15 bases between them. CDR1 is SGHAT and CDR2 is FQNNGV in the germline V gene. The CDR3 DNA reads as TGTGCCAGCAGCCCCCGTCCCGACCCGTACGAGCAGTACTTC. Amino acids: CASSPRPDPYEQYF.

This clonotype was observed many times. This sequence joins TRBV7-3 and TRBJ2-1; maybe TRBD1 (6 bases). CDR1 is SGHTA, CDR2 FQGTGA, per germline. The CDR3 runs to 16 residues. Trimming cost V 5 bases and J 5 bases, with 19 bases left between them. CDR3 sequence reads: CASSLVGGLGHNEQFF. The CDR3 DNA reads TGTGCCAGCAGCCTTGTTGGGGGCCTAGGCCACAATGAGCAGTTCTTC.

This clonotype was detected ten times or more. The genes are TRBV6-1 and TRBJ2-5; D might be TRBD2 (6 bases). V was pared by 6 bases and J by 5 bases, with 16 bases between. The CDR3 is 14 residues long. Germline V gene lookup returns CDR1 MNHNS and CDR2 SASEGT. In DNA form, the CDR3 reads TGTGCCAGCAGCAGGTGGGGGGTCTCGGAGACCCAGTACTTC. This gives the protein CASSRWGVSETQYF.